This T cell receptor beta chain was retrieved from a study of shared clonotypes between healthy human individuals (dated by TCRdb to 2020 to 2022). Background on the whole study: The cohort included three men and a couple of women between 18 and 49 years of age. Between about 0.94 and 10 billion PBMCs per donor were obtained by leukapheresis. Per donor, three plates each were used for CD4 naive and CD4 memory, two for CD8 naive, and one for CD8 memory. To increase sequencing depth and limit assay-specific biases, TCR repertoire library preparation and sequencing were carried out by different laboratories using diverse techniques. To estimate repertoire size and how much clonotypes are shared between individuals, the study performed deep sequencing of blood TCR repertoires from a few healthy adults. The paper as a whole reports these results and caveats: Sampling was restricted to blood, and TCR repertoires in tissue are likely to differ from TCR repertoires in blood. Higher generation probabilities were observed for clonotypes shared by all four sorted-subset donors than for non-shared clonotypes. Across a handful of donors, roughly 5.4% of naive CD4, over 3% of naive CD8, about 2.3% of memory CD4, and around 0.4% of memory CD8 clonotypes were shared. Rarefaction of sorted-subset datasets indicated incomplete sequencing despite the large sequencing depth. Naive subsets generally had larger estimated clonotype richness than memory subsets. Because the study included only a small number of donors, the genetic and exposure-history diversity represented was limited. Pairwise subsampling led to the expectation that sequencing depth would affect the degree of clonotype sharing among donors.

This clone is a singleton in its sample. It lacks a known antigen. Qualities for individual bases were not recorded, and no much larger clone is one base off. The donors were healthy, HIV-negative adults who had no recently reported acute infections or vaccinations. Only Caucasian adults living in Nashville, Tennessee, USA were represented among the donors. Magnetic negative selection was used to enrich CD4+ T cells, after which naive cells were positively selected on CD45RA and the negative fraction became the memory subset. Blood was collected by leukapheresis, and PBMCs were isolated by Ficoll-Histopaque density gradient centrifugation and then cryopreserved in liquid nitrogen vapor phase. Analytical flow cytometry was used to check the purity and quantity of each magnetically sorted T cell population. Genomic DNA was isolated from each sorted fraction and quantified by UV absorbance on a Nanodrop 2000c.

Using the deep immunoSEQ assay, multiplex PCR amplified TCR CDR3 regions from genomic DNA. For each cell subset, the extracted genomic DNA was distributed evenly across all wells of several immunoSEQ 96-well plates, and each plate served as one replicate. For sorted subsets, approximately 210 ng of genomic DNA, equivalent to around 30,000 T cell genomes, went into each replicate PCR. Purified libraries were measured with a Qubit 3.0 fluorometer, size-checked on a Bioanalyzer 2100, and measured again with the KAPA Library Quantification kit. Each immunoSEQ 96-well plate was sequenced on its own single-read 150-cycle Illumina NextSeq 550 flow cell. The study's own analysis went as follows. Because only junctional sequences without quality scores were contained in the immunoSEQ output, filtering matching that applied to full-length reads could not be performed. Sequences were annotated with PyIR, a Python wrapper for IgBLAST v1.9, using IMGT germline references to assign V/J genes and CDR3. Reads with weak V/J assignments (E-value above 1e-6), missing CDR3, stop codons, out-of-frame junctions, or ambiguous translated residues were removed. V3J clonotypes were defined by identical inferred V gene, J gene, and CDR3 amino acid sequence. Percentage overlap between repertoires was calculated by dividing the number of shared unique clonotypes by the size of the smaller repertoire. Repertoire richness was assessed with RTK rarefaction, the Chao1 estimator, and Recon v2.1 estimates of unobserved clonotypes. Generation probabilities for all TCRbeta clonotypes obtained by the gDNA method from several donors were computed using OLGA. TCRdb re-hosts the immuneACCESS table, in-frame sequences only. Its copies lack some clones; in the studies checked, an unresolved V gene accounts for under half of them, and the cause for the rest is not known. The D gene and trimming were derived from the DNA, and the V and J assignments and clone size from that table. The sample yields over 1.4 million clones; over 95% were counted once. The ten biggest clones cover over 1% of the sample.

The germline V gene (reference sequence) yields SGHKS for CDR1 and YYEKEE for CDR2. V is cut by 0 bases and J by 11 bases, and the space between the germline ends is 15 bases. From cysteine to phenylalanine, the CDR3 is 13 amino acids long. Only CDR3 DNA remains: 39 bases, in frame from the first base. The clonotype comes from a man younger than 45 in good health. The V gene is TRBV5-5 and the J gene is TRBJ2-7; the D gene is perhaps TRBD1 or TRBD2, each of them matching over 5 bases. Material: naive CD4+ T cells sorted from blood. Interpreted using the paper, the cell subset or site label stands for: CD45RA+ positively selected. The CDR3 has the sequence CASSLAWDLGEYF. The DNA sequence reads TGTGCCAGCAGCTTGGCTTGGGACCTAGGAGAGTACTTC.